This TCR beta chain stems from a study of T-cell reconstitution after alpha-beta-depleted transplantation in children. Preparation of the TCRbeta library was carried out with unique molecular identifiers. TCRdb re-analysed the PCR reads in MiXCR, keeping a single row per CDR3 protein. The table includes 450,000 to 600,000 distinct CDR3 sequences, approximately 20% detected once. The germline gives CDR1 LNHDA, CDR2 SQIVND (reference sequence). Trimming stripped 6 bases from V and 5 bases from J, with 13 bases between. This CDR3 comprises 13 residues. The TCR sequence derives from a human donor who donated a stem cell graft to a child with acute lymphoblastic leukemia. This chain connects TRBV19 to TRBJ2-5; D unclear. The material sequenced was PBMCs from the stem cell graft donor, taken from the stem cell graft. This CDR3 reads CASRNSERETQYF. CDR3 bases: TGTGCCAGTAGAAATTCTGAGCGCGAGACCCAGTACTTC.